This TCR beta chain was profiled in a study of T-cell memory formation after mild COVID-19. TCRdb reprocessed the 5' RACE reads with MiXCR, giving one entry per CDR3 protein. The sample lists 400,000 to 500,000 distinct CDR3 sequences, 24% occurring once. Trimming pared 5 bases from V and 5 bases from J, leaving 13 bases between. In germline, CDR1 is SGHNT, CDR2 YYREEE (reference sequence). This CDR3 spans 13 amino acids. Specimen: PBMCs or a T cell subset sorted from them (not recorded which). The rearrangement links TRBV5-4 to TRBJ1-1; weak D call: TRBD1 (6 bases). This clonotype originated in an adult woman who had mild COVID-19 (a few samples of this study predate the infection). Cell type and time point are not known. CDR3 sequence: CASRKNRETEAFF. For the CDR3, the DNA is TGTGCCAGCAGAAAGAACAGGGAAACTGAAGCTTTCTTT.